This TCR beta chain was obtained from a study of beta chain features in type 1 diabetes. Study in general: Comparable age, gender and cell yields were observed in patients relative to healthy donors.

The authors reverse transcribed all of the isolated RNA, so sequencing captured expressed TCRB transcripts. The repertoire was sequenced with immunoSEQ multiplex PCR; TCRdb's copy has only in-frame clones and lacks some. The profile shows a few hundred thousand clones, about 20% of them singletons. Germline V gives CDR1 SGHTA, CDR2 FQGNSA. Trimming removed 0 bases at V and 4 bases at J, with 12 bases between. The CDR3 contains 16 residues. The chain recombines TRBV7-2 with TRBJ1-4, with TRBD1 as a possible D gene (6 bases). The sequence was collected from a woman aged 18-35 years in good health. Source material: naive CD4+ T cells from blood. The CDR3 here is CASSLASGQYNEKLFF. The CDR3 region has the DNA TGTGCCAGCAGCTTAGCGTCCGGACAGTATAATGAAAAACTGTTTTTT.